This TCR beta chain was documented in a study of CD8 T cells in Susac syndrome. RNA in amounts of about 0.5 to 1 ug was reverse transcribed with random hexamers. immunoSEQ multiplex PCR amplified TCR beta CDR3 across 54 Vbeta, 13 Jbeta. TCRdb independently ran MiXCR on the immunoSEQ multiplex PCR reads; one entry per CDR3 protein. Of some 250,000 distinct CDR3 sequences in the sample, about 95% are singletons; the top ten hold 0.095% to 0.12%. The CDR3 contains 15 residues. V was cut by 1 base and J by 5 bases, with 14 bases left in between. CDR1 and CDR2 from the germline V gene are SNHLY and FYNNEI.

The chain couples TRBV2 to TRBJ1-1; no clear D gene. Sequences were obtained from CD4+ T cells from PBMCs. The sequence came from a human donor with Susac syndrome. The CDR3 reads CASSEGRAARTEAFF. The CDR3 DNA reads as TGTGCCAGCAGTGAAGGACGGGCCGCTCGTACTGAAGCTTTCTTT.